Each of the 4 T cell receptor beta chains below was sequenced from the same sample in a study of blood T cell repertoires in COVID-19 (TCRdb year 2020). Receptor amplification or capture employed the immunoSEQ multiplex PCR assay. Not all clones reach the TCRdb copy of this immuneACCESS table, which keeps in-frame sequences only. Checked studies attribute under half of the gap to unresolved V genes and leave the rest unexplained. The sample table lists 250,000 or so clones, 90% of them with a count of one. The ten largest clones add up to roughly 4.3% of the sample. The sequenced material came from PBMCs or T cells enriched from blood (not recorded which). These receptors all come from a woman aged 30 to 39 with acute COVID-19.

The chain couples TRBV11-1 to TRBJ2-1; a possible D gene is TRBD1 (6 bases). Per germline, CDR1 SGHAT and CDR2 FQDESV (reference sequence). The V end lost 3 bases, the J end lost 6 bases, and 15 bases lay between the germline ends. This CDR3 spans 15 amino acids. This CDR3 reads CASSLTGLTGNEQFF. The CDR3 DNA reads as TGTGCCAGCAGCTTGACAGGTCTTACCGGCAATGAGCAGTTCTTC.

CDR3 sequence: CASSQDLRGTEAFF. Written as DNA, the CDR3 is TGCGCCAGCAGCCAAGATCTCAGGGGCACTGAAGCTTTCTTT. The chain joins TRBV4-1 to TRBJ1-1; TRBD1 is a possible D gene (6 bases). Germline V gene sequence: CDR1 MGHRA, CDR2 YSYEKL. Trimming took 0 bases from V and 4 from J, leaving 9 bases between them. The CDR3 covers 14 residues.

The chain is built from TRBV5-8 and TRBJ1-4; no clear D. The CDR3 extends over 15 amino acids. CDR1 and CDR2 (germline): SGHTS, YDEGEE. V lost 4 bases and J 6 bases, leaving 16 bases between the germline ends. CDR3 amino acids: CASSPGRREDEKLFF. In DNA, the CDR3 is TGTGCCAGCAGCCCGGGGAGGAGGGAGGATGAAAAACTGTTTTTT.

J is TRBJ2-7 and V is TRBV6-1; possibly TRBD2 for D (6 bases). Between the trimmed V and J ends, which lost 1 base and 7 bases, there was a span of 17 bases. CDR1 is MNHNS, CDR2 SASEGT, per germline. The CDR3 loop spans 15 amino acids. CDR3 in amino acids: CASSEGPAGWGEQYF. CDR3 sequence (DNA): TGTGCCAGCAGTGAAGGCCCTGCGGGGTGGGGAGAGCAGTACTTC.